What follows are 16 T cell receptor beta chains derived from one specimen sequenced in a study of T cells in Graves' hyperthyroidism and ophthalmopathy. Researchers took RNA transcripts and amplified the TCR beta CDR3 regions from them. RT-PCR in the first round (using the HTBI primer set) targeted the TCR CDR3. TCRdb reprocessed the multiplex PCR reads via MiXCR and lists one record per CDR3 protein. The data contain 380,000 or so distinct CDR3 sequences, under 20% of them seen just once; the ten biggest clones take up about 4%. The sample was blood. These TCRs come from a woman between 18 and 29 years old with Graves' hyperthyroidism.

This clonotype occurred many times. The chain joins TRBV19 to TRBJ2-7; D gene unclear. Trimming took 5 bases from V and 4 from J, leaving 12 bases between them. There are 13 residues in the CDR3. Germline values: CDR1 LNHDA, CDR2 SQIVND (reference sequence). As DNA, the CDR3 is TGTGCCAGTAGTGACGGTTACTCGTACGAGCAGTACTTC. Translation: CASSDGYSYEQYF.

The CDR3 coding sequence is TGTGCCAGCAGTTCACGGGGGGGGCTCCCGACTGTCTACGAGCAGTACTTC. Amino acid sequence: CASSSRGGLPTVYEQYF. The chain has TRBV6-5 and TRBJ2-7; 8 nucleotides align to TRBD2. This CDR3 is built from 17 residues. Germline CDR1 MNHEY, CDR2 SVGAGI. V dropped 4 bases and J dropped 3; count of bases not matched to a gene: 14.

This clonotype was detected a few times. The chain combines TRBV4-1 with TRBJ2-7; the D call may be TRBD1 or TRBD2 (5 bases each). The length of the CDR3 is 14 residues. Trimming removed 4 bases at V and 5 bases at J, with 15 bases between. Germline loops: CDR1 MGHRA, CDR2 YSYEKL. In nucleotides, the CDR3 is TGCGCCAGCAGCCCGCCGTGGGGACGCCACGAGCAGTACTTC. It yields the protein CASSPPWGRHEQYF.

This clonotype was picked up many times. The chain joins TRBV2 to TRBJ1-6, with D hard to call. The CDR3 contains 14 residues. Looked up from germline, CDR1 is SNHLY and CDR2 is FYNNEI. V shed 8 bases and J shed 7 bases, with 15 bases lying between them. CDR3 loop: CASRVSNLNSPLHF. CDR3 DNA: TGTGCCAGCCGGGTCAGCAATCTCAATTCACCCCTCCACTTT.

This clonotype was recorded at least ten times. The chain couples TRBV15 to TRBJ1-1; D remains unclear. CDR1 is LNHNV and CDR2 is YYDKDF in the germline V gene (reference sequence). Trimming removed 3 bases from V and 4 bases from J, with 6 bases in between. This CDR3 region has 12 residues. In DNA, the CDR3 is TGTGCCACCAGCAGGGTGGGCACTGAAGCTTTCTTT. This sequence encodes CATSRVGTEAFF. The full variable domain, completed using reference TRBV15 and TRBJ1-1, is DAMVIQNPRYQVTQFGKPVTLSCSQTLNHNVMYWYQQKSSQAPKLLFHYYDKDFNNEADTPDNFQSRRPNTSFCFLDIRSPGLGDTAMYLCATSRVGTEAFFGQGTRLTVV.

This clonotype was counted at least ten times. DNA of the CDR3: TGTGCCAGCAGTTTAGGGGGGAGGAAGACCCAGTACTTC. Protein product: CASSLGGRKTQYF. The rearrangement joins TRBV12-3 or TRBV12-4 to TRBJ2-5, with D perhaps matching TRBD2 (6 bases). This CDR3 is 13 amino acids long. The V end was cut by 1 base, the J end by 6 bases, with 9 bases between.

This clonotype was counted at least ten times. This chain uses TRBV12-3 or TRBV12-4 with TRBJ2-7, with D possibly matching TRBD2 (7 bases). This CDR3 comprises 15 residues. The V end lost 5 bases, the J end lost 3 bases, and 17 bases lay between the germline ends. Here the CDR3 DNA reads TGTGCCAGCAGTCCTACCGGGGGGCTGAACTACGAGCAGTACTTC. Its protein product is CASSPTGGLNYEQYF.

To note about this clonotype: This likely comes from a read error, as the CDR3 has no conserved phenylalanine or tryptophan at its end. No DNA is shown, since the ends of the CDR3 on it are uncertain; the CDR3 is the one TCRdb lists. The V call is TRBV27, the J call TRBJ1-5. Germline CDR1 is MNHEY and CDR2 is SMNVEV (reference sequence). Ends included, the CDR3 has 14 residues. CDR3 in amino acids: CASKRGENNQPQQL.

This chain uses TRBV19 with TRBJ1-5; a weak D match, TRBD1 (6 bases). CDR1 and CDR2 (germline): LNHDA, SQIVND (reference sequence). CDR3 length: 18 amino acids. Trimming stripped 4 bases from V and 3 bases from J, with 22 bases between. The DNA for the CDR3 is TGTGCCAGTAGTACTAGGACAGTTTTGGGTAAAGTCAATCAGCCCCAGCATTTT. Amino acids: CASSTRTVLGKVNQPQHF.

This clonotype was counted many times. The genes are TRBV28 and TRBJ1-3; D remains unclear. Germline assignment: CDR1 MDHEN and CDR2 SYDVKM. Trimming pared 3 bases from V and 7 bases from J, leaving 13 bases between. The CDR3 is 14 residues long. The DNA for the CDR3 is TGTGCCAGCAGTTTTTATAACCATATTAACACCATATATTTT. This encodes CASSFYNHINTIYF.

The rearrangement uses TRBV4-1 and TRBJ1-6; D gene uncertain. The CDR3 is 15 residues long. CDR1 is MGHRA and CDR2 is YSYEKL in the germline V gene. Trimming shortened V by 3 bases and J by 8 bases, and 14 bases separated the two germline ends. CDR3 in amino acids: CASSHPRWGDSPLHF. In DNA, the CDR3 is TGCGCCAGCAGCCACCCGAGGTGGGGAGATTCACCCCTCCACTTT.

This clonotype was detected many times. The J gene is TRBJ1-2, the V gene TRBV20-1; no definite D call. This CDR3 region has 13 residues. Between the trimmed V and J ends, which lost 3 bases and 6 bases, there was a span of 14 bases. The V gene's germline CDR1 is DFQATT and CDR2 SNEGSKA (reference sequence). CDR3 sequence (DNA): TGCAGTGCTAGGGACCGACGTAGAGATGGCTACACCTTC. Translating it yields CSARDRRRDGYTF.

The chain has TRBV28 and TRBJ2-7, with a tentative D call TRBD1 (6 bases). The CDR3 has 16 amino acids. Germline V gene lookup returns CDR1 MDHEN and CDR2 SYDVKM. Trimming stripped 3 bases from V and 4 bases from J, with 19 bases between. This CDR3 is CASSFPLTGLMYEQYF. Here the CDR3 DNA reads TGTGCCAGCAGTTTTCCTCTTACAGGGTTAATGTACGAGCAGTACTTC. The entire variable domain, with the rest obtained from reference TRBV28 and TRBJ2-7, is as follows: DVKVTQSSRYLVKRTGEKVFLECVQDMDHENMFWYRQDPGLGLRLIYFSYDVKMKEKGDIPEGYSVSREKKERFSLILESASTNQTSMYLCASSFPLTGLMYEQYFGPGTRLTVT.

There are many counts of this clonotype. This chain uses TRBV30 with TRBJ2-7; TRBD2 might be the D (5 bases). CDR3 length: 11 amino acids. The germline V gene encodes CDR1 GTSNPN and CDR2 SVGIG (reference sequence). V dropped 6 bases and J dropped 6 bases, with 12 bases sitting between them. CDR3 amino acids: CACRRESEQYF. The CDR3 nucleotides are TGTGCCTGCCGCCGGGAAAGCGAGCAGTACTTC.

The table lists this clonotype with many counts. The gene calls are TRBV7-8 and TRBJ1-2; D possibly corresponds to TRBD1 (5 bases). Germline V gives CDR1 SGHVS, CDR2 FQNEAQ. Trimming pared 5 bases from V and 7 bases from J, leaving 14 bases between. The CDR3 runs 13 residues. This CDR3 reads CASSPRGRGGYTF. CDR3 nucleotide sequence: TGTGCCAGCAGCCCGAGGGGTAGGGGTGGCTACACCTTC.

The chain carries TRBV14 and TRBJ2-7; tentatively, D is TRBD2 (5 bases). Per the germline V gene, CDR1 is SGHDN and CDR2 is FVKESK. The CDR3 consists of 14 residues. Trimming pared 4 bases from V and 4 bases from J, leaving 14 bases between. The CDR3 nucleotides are TGTGCCAGCAGCCGATCAGAGGGAAAATACGAGCAGTACTTC. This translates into CASSRSEGKYEQYF.